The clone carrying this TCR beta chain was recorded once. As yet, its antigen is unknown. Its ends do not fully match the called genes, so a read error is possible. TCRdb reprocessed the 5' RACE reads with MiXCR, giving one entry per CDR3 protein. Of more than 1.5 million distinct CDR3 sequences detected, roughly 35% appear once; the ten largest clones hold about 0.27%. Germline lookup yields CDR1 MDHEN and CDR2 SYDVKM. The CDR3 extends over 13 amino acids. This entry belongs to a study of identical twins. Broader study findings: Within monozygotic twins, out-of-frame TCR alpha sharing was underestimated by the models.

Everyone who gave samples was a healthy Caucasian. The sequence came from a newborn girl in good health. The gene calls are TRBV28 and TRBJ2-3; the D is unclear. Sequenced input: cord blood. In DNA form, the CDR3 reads TGTGCCTGCAGTTCGGCCAGGCTAGATACGCAGTATTTT. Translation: CACSSARLDTQYF.